This is a list of T cell receptor beta chains from one sample in a study of cytotoxic CD8 clonotypes in ibrutinib-treated CLL. Sequencing used immunoSEQ multiplex PCR; TCRdb keeps in-frame clones, though not all of them. The data contain 150,000 or so clones, 80% of them singletons. Sequencing used PBMCs, obtained after 36 months of ibrutinib treatment. These receptors originate from a human donor with chronic lymphocytic leukemia. Both conserved end residues are part of each CDR3. A D gene is named only where the DNA matches it firmly. Expanded clones are given a class, and other clones once, few, many or no size at all.

j_call clone_size v_call d_call cdr3_nt cdr3_aa
TRBJ2-1 NA TRBV30 NA TGTGCCTGGAGTGTGACAGGGAGGAGTGAGCAGTTCTTC CAWSVTGRSEQFF
TRBJ1-1 NA TRBV28 NA TGTGCCAGCATTTTACCAGGGAACACTGAAGCTTTCTTT CASILPGNTEAFF
TRBJ1-2 NA TRBV2 TRBD1 TGTGCCAGCAGGGGGGACAGGGCCCACTATGGCTACACCTTC CASRGDRAHYGYTF
TRBJ1-1 few TRBV5-1 TRBD1 TGCGCCAGCAGTCGAACAGGGGGCACTGAAGCTTTCTTT CASSRTGGTEAFF
TRBJ1-1 NA TRBV5-6 NA TGTGCCAGCAGCTTGGCCGGGAAAACTGAAGCTTTCTTT CASSLAGKTEAFF
TRBJ1-1 NA TRBV19 TRBD1 TGTGCCAGTACGCCCCCCCGGACAGGGCTGAGCACTGAAGCTTTCTTT CASTPPRTGLSTEAFF
TRBJ2-1 NA TRBV30 NA TGTGCCTGGACCTCCTCTTACCTTGGAGATGAGCAGTTCTTC CAWTSSYLGDEQFF
TRBJ1-6 few TRBV5-1 TRBD1 TGCGCCAGCAGCCAGGGACAGGTAGCTTCACCCCTCCACTTT CASSQGQVASPLHF
TRBJ2-1 NA TRBV5-4 NA TGTGCCAGCAGCTTGCCTCTCAATGAGCAGTTCTTC CASSLPLNEQFF
TRBJ1-2 NA TRBV7-9 NA TGTGCCAGCAGCTTTAGGCAGGGTAACTATGGCTACACCTTC CASSFRQGNYGYTF
TRBJ1-5 few TRBV30 TRBD1 TGTGCCTGGAGTCGACAGGGGAATCAGCCCCAGCATTTT CAWSRQGNQPQHF
TRBJ2-5 once TRBV18 TRBD2 TGTGCCAGCTCACCACCTGCTAGCGGGGCAGAGACCCAGTACTTC CASSPPASGAETQYF
TRBJ1-5 NA TRBV5-6 NA TGTGCCAGCAGTCTTCAGGGGCGCAATCAGCCCCAGCATTTT CASSLQGRNQPQHF
TRBJ2-3 NA TRBV19 TRBD2 TGTGCCAGTAGCCAGTCTAGCGGCGCTAGCACAGATACGCAGTATTTT CASSQSSGASTDTQYF
TRBJ1-2 NA TRBV15 TRBD1 TGTGCCACCAGCAGAGAGAGACAGGGAAGGGTTTACACCTTC CATSRERQGRVYTF
TRBJ2-3 once TRBV19 TRBD2 TGTGCCAGTAGGGGTCCAGCGGGAGGGCGTACAGATACGCAGTATTTT CASRGPAGGRTDTQYF
TRBJ1-1 NA TRBV2 NA TGTGCCGGGAATCGGGGGACCTTGACTGAAGCTTTCTTT CAGNRGTLTEAFF
TRBJ2-1 NA TRBV6-4 TRBD2 TGTGCCAGCAGTGCTAGCGGGAGGTACAATGAGCAGTTCTTC CASSASGRYNEQFF
TRBJ2-5 NA TRBV7-9 TRBD1 TGTGCCAGCAGCCCCCGGGGACAGCACCAAGAGACCCAGTACTTC CASSPRGQHQETQYF
TRBJ1-2 once TRBV6-5 NA TGTGCCAGCAGTTACGGCTATAACCGGGGCGCCTATGGCTACACCTTC CASSYGYNRGAYGYTF
TRBJ2-1 NA TRBV4-1 TRBD2 TGCGCCAGCAGCCAAGATTGGCTAGCGGGGGGCAATGAGCAGTTCTTC CASSQDWLAGGNEQFF
TRBJ2-7 NA TRBV28 TRBD2 TGTGCCAGCACCGGCAGCGGGGGTACCTACGAGCAGTACTTC CASTGSGGTYEQYF
TRBJ2-7 NA TRBV6-1 NA TGTGCCAGCAGTGCCGATGGTGGGCAGCTCTACGAGCAGTACTTC CASSADGGQLYEQYF
TRBJ1-1 NA TRBV27 TRBD1 TGTGCCAGCAGCCAGATCCTCGGGACAGCTGACACTGAAGCTTTCTTT CASSQILGTADTEAFF
TRBJ1-2 few TRBV7-9 TRBD1 TGTGCCCACAGGGGGTTCTATGGCTACACCTTC CAHRGFYGYTF
TRBJ1-6 few TRBV6-5 NA TGTGCCAGCAGTTACTCGATGCTGGTGAATTCACCCCTCCACTTT CASSYSMLVNSPLHF
TRBJ2-3 few TRBV19 NA TGTGCCAGCAAGCGGACTAGCACAGATACGCAGTATTTT CASKRTSTDTQYF
TRBJ1-5 NA TRBV28 NA TGTGCCAGCAGTTTATCATTTCGACAGGTCCGCCCGACGGGCCTCAATCAGCCCCAGCATTTT CASSLSFRQVRPTGLNQPQHF
TRBJ2-2 few TRBV7-9 TRBD2 TGTGCCAGCAGCTTATCCAGCGGGGGTTCTTCCGGGGAGCTGTTTTTT CASSLSSGGSSGELFF
TRBJ1-2 NA TRBV28 NA TGTGCCAGCAGTACGGCCCCGTCCCCTTATGGCTACACCTTC CASSTAPSPYGYTF
TRBJ1-3 few TRBV4-1 NA TGCGCCAGCAGCCAAGCTCTGGGAAACACCATATATTTT CASSQALGNTIYF
TRBJ1-2 NA TRBV10-3 NA TGTGCCATCATGGGGACAAGTAAGGACTATGGCTACACCTTC CAIMGTSKDYGYTF
TRBJ1-2 NA TRBV18 NA TGTGCCAGCTCACCACCAACCGGGGGAGGTGACTATGGCTACACCTTC CASSPPTGGGDYGYTF
TRBJ1-5 NA TRBV19 NA TGTGCCGGATCCAGGGCAGTCAATCAGCCCCAGCATTTT CAGSRAVNQPQHF
TRBJ2-5 once TRBV18 TRBD1 TGTGCCAGCTCACCCCAGACAGGGGGTCAAGAGACCCAGTACTTC CASSPQTGGQETQYF
TRBJ1-5 NA TRBV5-6 NA TGTGCCAGCAGCTTGAACGGAGACCCGACAGGCAATCAGCCCCAGCATTTT CASSLNGDPTGNQPQHF
TRBJ1-2 once TRBV5-1 NA TGCGCCAGCAGCTTAGGGCAGGGCATTGGGGGCTACACCTTC CASSLGQGIGGYTF
TRBJ2-5 NA TRBV7-3 TRBD1 TGTGCCAGCAGCTTAGGGATTGCAGGGGGCGGCCAAGAGACCCAGTACTTC CASSLGIAGGGQETQYF
TRBJ2-7 NA TRBV11-2 TRBD2 TGTGCCAGCAGCCCGACTAGCGGGTACTCCTACGAGCAGTACTTC CASSPTSGYSYEQYF
TRBJ2-3 NA TRBV6-4 TRBD1 TGTGCCAGTAGCCAGGGGACAGGGAAGTTCGATACGCAGTATTTT CASSQGTGKFDTQYF
TRBJ2-7 NA TRBV5-8 NA TGTGCCAGCAAAGAATCAGGGTCCTACGAGCAGTACTTC CASKESGSYEQYF
TRBJ2-3 NA TRBV9 NA TGTGCCAGCGCTTCCCTCACAGATACGCAGTATTTT CASASLTDTQYF
TRBJ2-7 NA TRBV19 NA TGTGCCAGTAGTCCAGCTGGGGGCTACGAGCAGTACTTC CASSPAGGYEQYF
TRBJ2-4 NA TRBV4-1 NA TGCGCCAGCAGCCAAGATTCTGGCATGGCCAAAAACATTCAGTACTTC CASSQDSGMAKNIQYF
TRBJ2-7 NA TRBV10-3 NA TGTGCCACCCACATGCCTCCCTACGAGCAGTACTTC CATHMPPYEQYF
TRBJ1-1 few TRBV6-6 NA TGTGCCAGCAGGACACTCATGAACACTGAAGCTTTCTTT CASRTLMNTEAFF
TRBJ2-7 few TRBV5-1 NA TGCGCCAGCAGCTTGACTACAACCTACGAGCAGTACTTC CASSLTTTYEQYF
TRBJ1-5 NA TRBV30 NA TGTGCCTGGAGCCCGGGAACATCCAATCAGCCCCAGCATTTT CAWSPGTSNQPQHF
TRBJ1-1 NA TRBV6-4 NA TGTGCCAGCAGTTCGGGCAGGAACACTGAAGCTTTCTTT CASSSGRNTEAFF
TRBJ2-2 NA TRBV30 TRBD2 TGTGCCTGGAGTAGATCACTAGCGGGAGTCGTCGGGGAGCTGTTTTTT CAWSRSLAGVVGELFF
TRBJ1-2 NA TRBV2 NA TGTGCCAGCAGTGAATCAAAGGGCTACATCACTAACTATGGCTACACCTTC CASSESKGYITNYGYTF
TRBJ1-5 few TRBV5-8 NA TGTGCCAGCAGCTTCCTCAGGGGAAACAATCAGCCCCAGCATTTT CASSFLRGNNQPQHF
TRBJ1-1 NA TRBV6-5 TRBD1 TGTGCCAGCGGACAGGGGATAATGAACACTGAAGCTTTCTTT CASGQGIMNTEAFF
TRBJ2-7 once TRBV2 NA TGTGCCAGCAGTGACAGGGGTGCCTCCTACGAGCAGTACTTC CASSDRGASYEQYF
TRBJ2-7 NA TRBV21-1 NA TGTGCCAGCAGCAAAGAAAAGGGCCTTGGCACCTACGAGCAGTACTTC CASSKEKGLGTYEQYF